The subject of this entry is one T cell receptor beta chain. What antigen it recognizes has not been identified. No qualities accompany the bases; no much larger clone lies one base away. Per the publication, the time point label means: patch test 3, about 24 weeks after DPC sensitization. What the treatment or condition label conveys for this sample: therapeutic diphenylcyclopropenone sensitization with weekly scalp DPC. At each patch-test visit, blood was drawn before the patch test was applied. Patients were eligible if aged 18 to 70, diagnosed with alopecia and judged suitable for DPC therapy, and pregnant patients were excluded. Total RNA was isolated from unfractionated whole blood collected in Tempus Blood RNA tubes. CDR1 and CDR2 were assigned from the germline V gene (reference sequence) as SEHNR and FQNEAQ. The CDR3 goes from the cysteine to the phenylalanine over 14 residues. The CDR3 DNA has 42 bases and is translated from base 1. V is trimmed back by 6 bases and J by 6 bases, and the junction contains 9 bases that no gene match accounts for.

This sample is part of a study of human T cells and chemical hapten exposure (dated by TCRdb to the early 2020s). Regarding the complete study: For sensitization, 2% DPC in acetone was applied to a roughly 2 cm by roughly 2 cm area of upper inner arm skin. Patients additionally received weekly therapeutic DPC doses to the scalp throughout the approximately 22-week study period. Patch testing on the upper back used Finn chambers containing 0.01% DPC, with scoring done after 6 days according to International Contact Dermatitis Research Group standards. Alopecia areata with under or over 50% scalp involvement, alopecia totalis and alopecia universalis were represented in the patient cohort, which was mostly female. Libraries were pooled for sequencing, and per-sample TCR yields varied mainly because of small differences in library volumes within the pool. The study tracked peripheral blood TCR repertoire changes in vivo during primary and secondary sensitization to the hapten diphenylcyclopropenone (DPC) in alopecia patients. Patient blood was sampled pre-sensitization (week 0) and at 2, 6 and about 24 weeks after DPC sensitization. Around 30 alopecia patients provided blood for TCR sequencing at one to four time points (pre-sensitization, 2, 6 and 24 weeks).

The library was made by RACE. This sample was sequenced with a NextSeq 500. During library preparation, unique molecular identifiers were attached to individual cDNA molecules so that TCRs could be counted quantitatively and reproducibly. From each blood RNA sample, both TCR alpha and TCR beta chains were sequenced. Concerning the study's data processing: A median of roughly 100,000 TCRs per sample was observed, with a range of about 23,224 to 690,600. The Decombinator software suite was used to annotate V, J and CDR3 in the TCR reads. For the PS versus PT1 abundance plots, all samples were subsampled to the same number of TCRs (28,000). Expanded TCRs were defined as absent before sensitization and observed at least eight times at the 2-week time point. TCRdb applied fastp at Q25 and MiXCR to the public reads, then kept only in-frame beta chains. Each CDR3 protein gets just one entry, which takes the most common genes and DNA from the rows behind it. The V and J calls come from TCRdb's annotation, not from the publication. Here the sample has 50,000 to 70,000 distinct CDR3 sequences; over 10% occur a single time. The ten largest clones represent roughly 2.4% of the sample.

Study-level results and caveats: Patch test score was positively correlated with the number of PT1 expanded TCRs, with significance at thresholds 8, 16 and 32 but not at 4. DPC sensitization did not change the number of TCRs with a frequency above 1 in 1000, and there was no evidence of changes in global repertoire structure. Alopecia, a presumed autoimmune disease, was present in all patients, so the immune response of the patients might differ from that of healthy individuals. Compared with pre-sensitization or healthy control sets, expanded TCRs formed significantly more large CDR3 similarity clusters, which is consistent with antigen-driven responses. After repeated subsampling, changes were observed in the strength of the expansion versus patch-test correlation and in the threshold at which the correlation became significant.

Here the sequenced sample was whole blood, taken in connection with sensitization to the hapten diphenylcyclopropenone (DPC). In this chain, TRBV7-9 is recombined with TRBJ2-7; 9 of the junction bases match TRBD1. This receptor was identified in a man aged 25 to 40 with alopecia areata. Some clones in this sample may be carry-over from other donors' samples. The CDR3 reads CASSSGTGIREQYF. In nucleotides, the sequence is TGTGCCAGCAGTTCCGGGACAGGGATTCGCGAGCAGTACTTC.